This TCR beta chain was identified in a study of regulatory T cells in long-lasting Graves disease. Time point in this sample: newly diagnosed GD, antithyroid drugs for less than 3 months. RNA isolated from PBMCs was used to make the TCR library. This CDR3 contains 13 residues. The germline CDR1 and CDR2 sequences are MGHRA and YSYEKL. Trimming shortened V by 5 bases and J by 2 bases, and 9 bases separated the two germline ends. Arm-PCR of CDR3 regions with iRepertoire HTBI primers generated TCR beta libraries. Each CDR3 protein is one row after TCRdb ran MiXCR on the multiplex PCR reads. The data show approximately 400,000 distinct CDR3 sequences, with roughly 15% seen just once and around a fifth held by the top ten. Ten or more counts support this clonotype.

The sample here was peripheral blood mononuclear cells (PBMCs), taken at new diagnosis, from a patient treated with antithyroid drugs. The gene calls are TRBV4-1 and TRBJ2-5; maybe TRBD2 (6 bases). The sequence came from a female donor with Graves disease. The CDR3 is CASSARGQETQYF. CDR3 in DNA: TGCGCCAGCAGCGCCCGGGGGCAAGAGACCCAGTACTTC.